This T cell receptor (beta chain) was documented in a study of shared clonotypes between healthy human individuals. Whole-study results and caveats: Naive subsets generally had larger estimated richness than memory subsets.

A remark on this clone: The antigen is unknown.

The CDR3 runs to 15 residues. The V gene's germline CDR1 is MGHRA and CDR2 YSYEKL. Between the trimmed V and J ends, which lost 0 bases and 2 bases, there was a span of 10 bases. Roughly 27,000 T cell genomes, or roughly 200 ng DNA, went into the sorted-subset replicate PCRs. Sequencing used immunoSEQ multiplex PCR; TCRdb keeps in-frame clones, though not all of them. The top ten clones hold 0.045% to 0.07% of a sample with hundreds of thousands of clones, roughly 97% of them seen once. V is TRBV4-1 and J is TRBJ1-1; D is ambiguous. The origin of this receptor is a woman in her twenties or thirties in good health. The sample was naive CD4+ T cells sorted from blood. Documented subset: CD45RA+ positively selected. As DNA, the CDR3 is TGCGCCAGCAGCCAAGAGAACAGTGTAAACACTGAAGCTTTCTTT. It encodes CASSQENSVNTEAFF.